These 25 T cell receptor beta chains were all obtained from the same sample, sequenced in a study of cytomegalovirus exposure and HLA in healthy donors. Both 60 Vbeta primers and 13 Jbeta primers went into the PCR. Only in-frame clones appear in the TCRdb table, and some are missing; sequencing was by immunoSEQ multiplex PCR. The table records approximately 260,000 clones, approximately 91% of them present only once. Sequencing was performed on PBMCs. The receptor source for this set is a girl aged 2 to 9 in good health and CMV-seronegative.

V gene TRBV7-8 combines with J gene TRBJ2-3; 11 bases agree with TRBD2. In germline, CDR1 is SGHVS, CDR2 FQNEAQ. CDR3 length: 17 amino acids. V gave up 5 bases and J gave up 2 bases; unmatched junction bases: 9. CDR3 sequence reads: CASSHSRLAGFTDTQYF. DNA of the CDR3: TGTGCCAGCAGCCACTCGAGACTAGCGGGGTTCACAGATACGCAGTATTTT.

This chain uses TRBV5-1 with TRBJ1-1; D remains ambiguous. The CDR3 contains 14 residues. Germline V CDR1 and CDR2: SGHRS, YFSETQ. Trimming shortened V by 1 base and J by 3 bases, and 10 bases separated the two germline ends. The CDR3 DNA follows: TGCGCCAGCAGCTTGTCCAGGCCCTACACTGAAGCTTTCTTT. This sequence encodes CASSLSRPYTEAFF. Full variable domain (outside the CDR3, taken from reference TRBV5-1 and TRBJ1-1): KAGVTQTPRYLIKTRGQQVTLSCSPISGHRSVSWYQQTPGQGLQFLFEYFSETQRNKGNFPGRFSGRQFSNSRSEMNVSTLELGDSALYLCASSLSRPYTEAFFGQGTRLTVV.

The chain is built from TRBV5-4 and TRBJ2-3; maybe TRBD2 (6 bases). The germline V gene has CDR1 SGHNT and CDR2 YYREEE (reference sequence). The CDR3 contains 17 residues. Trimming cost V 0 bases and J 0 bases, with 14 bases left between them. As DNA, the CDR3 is TGTGCCAGCAGCTTGGGGGGGGTCGTCACTAGCACAGATACGCAGTATTTT. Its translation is CASSLGGVVTSTDTQYF.

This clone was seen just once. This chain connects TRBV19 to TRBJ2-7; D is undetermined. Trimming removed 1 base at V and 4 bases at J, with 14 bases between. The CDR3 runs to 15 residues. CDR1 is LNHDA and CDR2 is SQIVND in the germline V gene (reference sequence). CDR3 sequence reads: CASSIGGEVDYEQYF. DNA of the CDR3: TGTGCCAGTAGTATAGGAGGAGAGGTGGATTACGAGCAGTACTTC.

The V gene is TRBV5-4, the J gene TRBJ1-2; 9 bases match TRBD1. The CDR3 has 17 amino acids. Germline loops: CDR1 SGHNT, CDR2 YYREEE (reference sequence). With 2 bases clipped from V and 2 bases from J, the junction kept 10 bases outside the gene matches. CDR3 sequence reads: CASSLLGQGPGNYGYTF. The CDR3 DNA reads TGTGCCAGCAGCTTACTGGGACAGGGCCCTGGGAACTATGGCTACACCTTC.

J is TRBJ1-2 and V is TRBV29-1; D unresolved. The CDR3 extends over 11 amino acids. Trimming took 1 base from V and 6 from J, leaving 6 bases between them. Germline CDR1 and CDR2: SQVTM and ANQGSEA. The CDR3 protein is CSVEGSNGYTF. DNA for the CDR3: TGCAGCGTTGAAGGCAGTAATGGCTACACCTTC.

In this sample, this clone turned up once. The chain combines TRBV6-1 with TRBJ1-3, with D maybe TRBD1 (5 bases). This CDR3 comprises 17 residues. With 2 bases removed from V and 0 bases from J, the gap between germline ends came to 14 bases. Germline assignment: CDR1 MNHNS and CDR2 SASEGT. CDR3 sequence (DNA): TGTGCCAGCAGTGAAACGTACCGGCAGGGCTCTGGAAACACCATATATTTT. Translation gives CASSETYRQGSGNTIYF.

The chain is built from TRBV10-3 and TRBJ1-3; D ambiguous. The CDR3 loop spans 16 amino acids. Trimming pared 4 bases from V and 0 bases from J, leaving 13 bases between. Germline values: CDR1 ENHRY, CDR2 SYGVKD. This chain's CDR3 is CAISGSQLISGNTIYF. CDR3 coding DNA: TGTGCCATCAGTGGGAGCCAGTTGATCTCTGGAAACACCATATATTTT.

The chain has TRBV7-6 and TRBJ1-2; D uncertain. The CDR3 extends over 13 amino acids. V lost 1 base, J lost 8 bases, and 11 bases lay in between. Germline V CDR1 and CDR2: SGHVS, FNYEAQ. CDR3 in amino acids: CASSLVGRLGYTF. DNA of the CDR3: TGTGCCAGCAGCTTAGTGGGCAGGTTGGGCTACACCTTC.

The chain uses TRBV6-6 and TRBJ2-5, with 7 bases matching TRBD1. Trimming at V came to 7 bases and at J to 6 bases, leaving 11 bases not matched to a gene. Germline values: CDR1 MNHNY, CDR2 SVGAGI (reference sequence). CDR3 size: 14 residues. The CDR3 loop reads CASTLTGEWKTQYF. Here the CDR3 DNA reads TGTGCCAGCACCTTAACAGGGGAATGGAAGACCCAGTACTTC.

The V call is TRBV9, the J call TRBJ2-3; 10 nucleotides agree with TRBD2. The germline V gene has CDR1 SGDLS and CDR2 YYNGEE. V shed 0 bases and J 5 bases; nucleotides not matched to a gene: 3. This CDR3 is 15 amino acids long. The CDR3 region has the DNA TGTGCCAGCAGCGTAGTCCCTAGCGGGGGAGATACGCAGTATTTT. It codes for CASSVVPSGGDTQYF.

Here the CDR3 reads CASGSSGATIHGYTF. DNA for the CDR3: TGTGCCAGCGGGTCCTCGGGTGCTACGATCCATGGCTACACCTTC. The V call is TRBV6-5, the J call TRBJ1-2; D gene uncertain. CDR1 is MNHEY and CDR2 is SVGAGI in the germline V gene. V dropped 8 bases and J dropped 6 bases, with 22 bases sitting between them. The CDR3 has 15 amino acids.

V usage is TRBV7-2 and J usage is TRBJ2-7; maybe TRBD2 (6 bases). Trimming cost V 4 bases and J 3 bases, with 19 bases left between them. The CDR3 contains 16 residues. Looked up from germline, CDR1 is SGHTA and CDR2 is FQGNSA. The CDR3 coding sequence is TGTGCCAGCAGCTCAACCCCCGGGACTCAACTCTACGAGCAGTACTTC. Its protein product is CASSSTPGTQLYEQYF. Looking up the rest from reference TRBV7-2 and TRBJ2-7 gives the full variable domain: GAGVSQSPSNKVTEKGKDVELRCDPISGHTALYWYRQSLGQGLEFLIYFQGNSAPDKSGLPSDRFSAERTGGSVSTLTIQRTQQEDSAVYLCASSSTPGTQLYEQYFGPGTRLTVT.

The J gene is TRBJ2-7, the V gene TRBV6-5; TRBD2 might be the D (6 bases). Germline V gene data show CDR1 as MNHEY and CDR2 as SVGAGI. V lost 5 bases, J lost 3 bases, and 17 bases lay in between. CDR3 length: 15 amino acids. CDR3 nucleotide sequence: TGTGCCAGCAGTGCCTCCGGGACTGCCAACTACGAGCAGTACTTC. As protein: CASSASGTANYEQYF.

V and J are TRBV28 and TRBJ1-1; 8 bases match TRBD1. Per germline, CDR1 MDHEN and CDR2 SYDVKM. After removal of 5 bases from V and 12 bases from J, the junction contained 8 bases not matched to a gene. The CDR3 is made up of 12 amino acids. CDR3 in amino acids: CASSRRQGMPFF. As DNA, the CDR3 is TGTGCCAGCAGTCGGAGACAGGGGATGCCTTTCTTT.

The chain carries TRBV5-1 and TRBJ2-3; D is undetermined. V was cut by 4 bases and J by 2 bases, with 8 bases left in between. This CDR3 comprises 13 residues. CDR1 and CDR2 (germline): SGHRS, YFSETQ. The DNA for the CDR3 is TGCGCCAGCAGCGTGGAGCTCACAGATACGCAGTATTTT. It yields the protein CASSVELTDTQYF.

Here the CDR3 reads CASSRADTQYF. The CDR3 DNA follows: TGTGCCAGTAGTCGAGCAGATACGCAGTATTTT. V usage is TRBV19 and J usage is TRBJ2-3, with D unclear. Trimming stripped 5 bases from V and 4 bases from J, with 4 bases between. The germline V gene has CDR1 LNHDA and CDR2 SQIVND (reference sequence). This CDR3 has 11 amino acids.

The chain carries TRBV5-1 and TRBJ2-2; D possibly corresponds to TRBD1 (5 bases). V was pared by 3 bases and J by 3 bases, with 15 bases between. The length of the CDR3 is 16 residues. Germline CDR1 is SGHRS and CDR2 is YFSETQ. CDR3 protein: CASSSGSSLYTGELFF. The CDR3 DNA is TGCGCCAGCAGCTCAGGGTCTTCCCTATACACCGGGGAGCTGTTTTTT.

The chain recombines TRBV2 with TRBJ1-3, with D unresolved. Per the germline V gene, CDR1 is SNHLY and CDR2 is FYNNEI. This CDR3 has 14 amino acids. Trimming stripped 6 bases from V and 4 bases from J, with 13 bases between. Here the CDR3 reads CASSPPDGGNTIYF. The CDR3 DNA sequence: TGTGCCAGCAGCCCGCCCGACGGGGGAAACACCATATATTTT.

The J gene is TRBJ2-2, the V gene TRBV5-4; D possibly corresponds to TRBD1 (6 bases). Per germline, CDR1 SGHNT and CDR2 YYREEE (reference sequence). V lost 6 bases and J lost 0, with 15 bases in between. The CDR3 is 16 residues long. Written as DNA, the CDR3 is TGTGCCAGCAACCCGGGGACATCCACGAACACCGGGGAGCTGTTTTTT. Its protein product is CASNPGTSTNTGELFF.

The CDR3 sequence: CASSSTLTSGQETQYF. The CDR3 DNA reads as TGTGCCAGCAGCTCAACCCTGACTAGCGGGCAAGAGACCCAGTACTTC. The gene calls are TRBV7-9 and TRBJ2-5, with 10 bases lining up with TRBD2. V trimming: 4 bases; J trimming: 2 bases; junction bases outside the gene matches: 7. The length of the CDR3 is 16 residues. Germline CDR1 and CDR2: SEHNR and FQNEAQ (reference sequence).

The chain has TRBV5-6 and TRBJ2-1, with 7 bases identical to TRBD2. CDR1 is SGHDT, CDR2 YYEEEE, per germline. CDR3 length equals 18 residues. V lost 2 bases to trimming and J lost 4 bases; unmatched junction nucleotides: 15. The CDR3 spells CASSFPSSGDPTYNEQFF. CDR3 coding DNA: TGTGCCAGCAGCTTCCCTTCTAGCGGCGACCCGACATACAATGAGCAGTTCTTC.

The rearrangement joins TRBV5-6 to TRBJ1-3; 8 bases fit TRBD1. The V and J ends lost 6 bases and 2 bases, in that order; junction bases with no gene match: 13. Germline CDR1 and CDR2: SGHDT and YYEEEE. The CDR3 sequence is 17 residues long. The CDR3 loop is CASTSTFLDRAGNTIYF. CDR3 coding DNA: TGTGCCAGCACCTCGACCTTTCTGGACAGGGCTGGAAACACCATATATTTT.

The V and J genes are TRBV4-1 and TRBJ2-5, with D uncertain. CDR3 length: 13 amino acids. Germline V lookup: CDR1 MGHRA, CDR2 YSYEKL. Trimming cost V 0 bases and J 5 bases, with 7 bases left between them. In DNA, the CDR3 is TGCGCCAGCAGCCAAGATGAGGAGGAGACCCAGTACTTC. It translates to CASSQDEEETQYF.

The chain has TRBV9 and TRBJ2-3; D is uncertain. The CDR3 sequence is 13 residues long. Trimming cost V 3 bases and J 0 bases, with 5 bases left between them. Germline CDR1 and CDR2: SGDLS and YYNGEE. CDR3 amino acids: CASSALSTDTQYF. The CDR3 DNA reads TGTGCCAGCAGCGCCCTTAGCACAGATACGCAGTATTTT. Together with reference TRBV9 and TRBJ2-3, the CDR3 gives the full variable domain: DSGVTQTPKHLITATGQRVTLRCSPRSGDLSVYWYQQSLDQGLQFLIQYYNGEERAKGNILERFSAQQFPDLHSELNLSSLELGDSALYFCASSALSTDTQYFGPGTRLTVL.